This passage covers 20 T cell receptor beta chains from one sample sequenced in a study of OX40 agonist ivuxolimab in advanced cancers. The table came from immunoSEQ multiplex PCR; TCRdb's copy has only in-frame clones and leaves some out. The sample records fewer than 15,000 clones, roughly 80% being singletons. The specimen comprised CD4+ or CD8+ T cells sorted from blood, sampled in a trial of the OX40 agonist ivuxolimab. The source is an adult with an advanced solid tumor such as melanoma, head and neck, liver or kidney cancer.

The chain uses TRBV25-1 and TRBJ1-5, with 9 bases aligning to TRBD1. CDR3 length equals 14 residues. The junction had 4 bases not matched to a gene; V was cut back by 4 bases and J by 6 bases. The germline V gene has CDR1 MGHDK and CDR2 SYGVNS. The CDR3 DNA sequence: TGTGCCAGCAGTGGTGGGACAGGGCTTCAGCCCCAGCATTTT. Amino acids: CASSGGTGLQPQHF.

The CDR3 DNA follows: TGTGCCAGCAGTTTAGTCCCAGGGGGCGTCAATTCACCCCTCCACTTT. Translation gives CASSLVPGGVNSPLHF. This chain links TRBV27 with TRBJ1-6, with 8 nucleotides matching TRBD1. The germline V gene encodes CDR1 MNHEY and CDR2 SMNVEV (reference sequence). The ends lost 2 bases at V and 7 bases at J; junction bases unmatched: 7. The CDR3 is 16 residues long.

This clone turned up a few times. The V call is TRBV7-3, the J call TRBJ2-3; the D gene is possibly TRBD2 (6 bases). Trimming shortened V by 6 bases and J by 1 base, and 11 bases separated the two germline ends. Germline CDR1 and CDR2: SGHTA and FQGTGA. The CDR3 covers 14 residues. CDR3 in amino acids: CASSQWGGTDTQYF. The CDR3 DNA sequence: TGTGCCAGCAGTCAGTGGGGGGGCACAGATACGCAGTATTTT. Full variable domain (missing parts from reference TRBV7-3 and TRBJ2-3): GAGVSQTPSNKVTEKGKYVELRCDPISGHTALYWYRQSLGQGPEFLIYFQGTGAADDSGLPNDRFFAVRPEGSVSTLKIQRTERGDSAVYLCASSQWGGTDTQYFGPGTRLTVL.

This clone was seen a single time. The V call is TRBV29-1, the J call TRBJ2-1; no firm D call. Germline lookup yields CDR1 SQVTM and CDR2 ANQGSEA. Trimming took off 2 bases at V and 2 bases at J, with 4 bases between the two ends. The CDR3 has 12 residues. DNA for the CDR3: TGCAGCGTTGAACTAGCCTACAATGAGCAGTTCTTC. This gives the protein CSVELAYNEQFF.

This clone was observed once. V is TRBV11-2 and J is TRBJ2-5, with D possibly being TRBD1 (6 bases). The CDR3 consists of 16 residues. V lost 5 bases to trimming and J lost 4 bases, with 20 bases between them. Germline V gives CDR1 SGHAT, CDR2 FQNNGV. The CDR3 region has the DNA TGTGCCAGCAGCCCTCCGGCCAGGGGTTCAGTAGAGACCCAGTACTTC. Amino acids: CASSPPARGSVETQYF.

The chain is built from TRBV7-9 and TRBJ2-1, with unresolved D. CDR3 length equals 10 residues. V was pared by 5 bases and J by 7 bases, with 3 bases between. CDR1 is SEHNR, CDR2 FQNEAQ, per germline (reference sequence). The CDR3, as DNA: TGTGCCAGCAGCGTTAATGAGCAGTTCTTC. Translating gives CASSVNEQFF.

This chain connects TRBV6-5 to TRBJ2-7, with TRBD1 matching over 9 bases. The germline gives CDR1 MNHEY, CDR2 SVGAGI. The CDR3 contains 15 residues. Trimming cost V 4 bases and J 0 bases; bases outside gene matches: 4. CDR3 in DNA: TGTGCCAGCAGTTTCGGGACAGGGAGCTCCTACGAGCAGTACTTC. As protein: CASSFGTGSSYEQYF.

J is TRBJ1-6 and V is TRBV5-6, with D possibly being TRBD1 (5 bases). Trimming shortened V by 3 bases and J by 9 bases, and 22 bases separated the two germline ends. Germline-derived CDR1 and CDR2 are SGHDT and YYEEEE. The CDR3 spans 17 residues. DNA for the CDR3: TGTGCCAGCAGCTCGCATGATTATCAGGGTATCGGTTCACCCCTCCACTTT. Translated: CASSSHDYQGIGSPLHF.

The rearrangement joins TRBV5-4 to TRBJ2-3; D is ambiguous. This CDR3 is built from 13 residues. From germline, CDR1 is SGHNT and CDR2 YYREEE (reference sequence). The V end lost 4 bases, the J end lost 11 bases, and 17 bases lay between the germline ends. CDR3 amino acids: CASSPRTGWEQYF. CDR3 coding DNA: TGTGCCAGCAGCCCTCGGACCGGCTGGGAGCAGTATTTT.

This clone was counted only a few times. V is TRBV11-3 and J is TRBJ2-4, with a possible D match to TRBD1 (5 bases). The germline gives CDR1 SGHNT, CDR2 YENEEA. The CDR3 runs to 14 residues. Trimming took off 7 bases at V and 5 bases at J, with 15 bases between the two ends. This chain's CDR3 is CASKEPGWENIQYF. The CDR3 DNA sequence: TGTGCCAGCAAAGAACCAGGGTGGGAAAACATTCAGTACTTC.

The rearrangement links TRBV27 to TRBJ1-4, with a weak D call TRBD1 (6 bases). V was clipped by 1 base and J by 7 bases, with 16 bases between them. The CDR3 covers 16 residues. Germline V gives CDR1 MNHEY, CDR2 SMNVEV (reference sequence). CDR3 loop: CASSLLSRRRGEKLFF. The CDR3 region has the DNA TGTGCCAGCAGTTTATTGTCGCGTCGCAGGGGTGAAAAACTGTTTTTT.

The genes are TRBV25-1 and TRBJ2-3; D may match TRBD1 or TRBD2 (7 bases each). CDR3 length: 14 amino acids. Germline loops: CDR1 MGHDK, CDR2 SYGVNS. Trimming shortened V by 6 bases and J by 6 bases, and 16 bases separated the two germline ends. The chain's CDR3 is CASSGGTARDTQYF. CDR3 DNA sequence: TGTGCCAGCAGCGGGGGGACAGCTAGGGATACGCAGTATTTT.

This rearrangement joins TRBV9 to TRBJ1-2, with 10 nucleotides matching TRBD1. Germline assignment: CDR1 SGDLS and CDR2 YYNGEE. Trimming took 7 bases from V and 7 from J; bases not matched to a gene: 7. The CDR3 length is 13 residues. The CDR3 spells CASSRGTGVGYTF. The CDR3 DNA sequence: TGTGCCAGCTCGAGGGGGACAGGGGTTGGCTACACCTTC.

The J gene is TRBJ1-1, the V gene TRBV7-2; D remains unclear. The V gene's germline CDR1 is SGHTA and CDR2 FQGNSA. Trimming took 2 bases from V and 0 from J, leaving 10 bases between them. The CDR3 consists of 15 residues. The CDR3 is CASSLIWQMNTEAFF. CDR3 nucleotide sequence: TGTGCCAGCAGCTTAATTTGGCAGATGAACACTGAAGCTTTCTTT.

The V call is TRBV4-3, the J call TRBJ1-2; D is unclear. Germline V gives CDR1 LGHNA, CDR2 YSLEER. V lost 3 bases to trimming and J lost 6 bases, with 5 bases between them. This CDR3 has 11 residues. DNA for the CDR3: TGCGCCAGCAGCCAGGGGAATGGCTACACCTTC. This codes for CASSQGNGYTF.

The chain carries TRBV7-6 and TRBJ1-3; D gene uncertain. CDR1 and CDR2 (germline): SGHVS, FNYEAQ. This CDR3 comprises 12 residues. V dropped 1 base and J dropped 3 bases, with 1 base sitting between them. The DNA for the CDR3 is TGTGCCAGCAGCTTAGGTGGAAACACCATATATTTT. Translated: CASSLGGNTIYF.

This clone was seen only once. The V and J genes are TRBV7-9 and TRBJ1-5, with a weak D call TRBD1 (6 bases). In germline, CDR1 is SEHNR, CDR2 FQNEAQ (reference sequence). V was shortened by 1 base and J by 10 bases, with 11 bases between the two germline ends. The CDR3 covers 13 residues. In nucleotides, the CDR3 is TGTGCCAGCAGCTTAGAAGGGACACCACCCCAGCATTTT. Protein sequence: CASSLEGTPPQHF.

CDR3 DNA: TGCAGCGCCGCCGGGACAGGGGGCGCTTCCTCCTACAATGAGCAGTTCTTC. Its protein is CSAAGTGGASSYNEQFF. V is TRBV29-1 and J is TRBJ2-1; 12 nucleotides match TRBD1. This CDR3 region has 17 residues. V lost 7 bases and J lost 0; bases outside the gene matches: 10. CDR1 SQVTM and CDR2 ANQGSEA come from the germline V gene.

This chain links TRBV7-9 with TRBJ2-5; D possibly corresponds to TRBD2 (6 bases). This CDR3 comprises 11 residues. The germline V gene has CDR1 SEHNR and CDR2 FQNEAQ (reference sequence). V was pared by 5 bases and J by 6 bases, with 7 bases between. DNA of the CDR3: TGTGCCAGCAGCGCGGGACAGACCCAGTACTTC. Translated, it gives CASSAGQTQYF.

The chain links TRBV6-5 to TRBJ1-1; 9 bases agree with TRBD1. There are 14 residues in the CDR3. Trimming removed 4 bases from V and 3 bases from J; junction bases left unmatched: 3. The V gene's germline CDR1 is MNHEY and CDR2 SVGAGI. The chain's CDR3 is CASSLWTGDTEAFF. The CDR3 region has the DNA TGTGCCAGCAGTTTGTGGACAGGGGACACTGAAGCTTTCTTT.